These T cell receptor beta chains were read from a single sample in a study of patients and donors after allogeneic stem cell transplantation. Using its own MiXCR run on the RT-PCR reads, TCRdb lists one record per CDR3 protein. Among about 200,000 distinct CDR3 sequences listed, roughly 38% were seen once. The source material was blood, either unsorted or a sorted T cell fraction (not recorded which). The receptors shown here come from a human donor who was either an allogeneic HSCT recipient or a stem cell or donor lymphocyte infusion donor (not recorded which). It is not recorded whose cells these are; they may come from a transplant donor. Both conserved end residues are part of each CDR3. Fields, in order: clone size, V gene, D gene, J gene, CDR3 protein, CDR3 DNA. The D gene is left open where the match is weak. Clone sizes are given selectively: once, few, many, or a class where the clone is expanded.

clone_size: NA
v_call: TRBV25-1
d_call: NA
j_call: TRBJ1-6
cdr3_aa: CASSEWGVESYNSPLHF
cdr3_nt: TGTGCCAGCAGTGAATGGGGGGTAGAGTCCTATAATTCACCCCTCCACTTT

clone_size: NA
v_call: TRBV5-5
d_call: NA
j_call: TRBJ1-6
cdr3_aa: CASSFVVGNSSPLHF
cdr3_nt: TGTGCCAGCAGCTTCGTCGTGGGGAATAGTTCACCCCTCCACTTT

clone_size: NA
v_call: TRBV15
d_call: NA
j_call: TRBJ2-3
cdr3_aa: CATSRRDLLDTQYF
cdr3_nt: TGTGCCACCAGCAGACGGGACTTATTAGATACGCAGTATTTT

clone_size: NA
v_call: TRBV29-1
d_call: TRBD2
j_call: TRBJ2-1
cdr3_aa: CSVVGWERTRSGEQFF
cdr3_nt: TGCAGCGTTGTTGGGTGGGAGCGGACTAGATCCGGCGAGCAGTTCTTC

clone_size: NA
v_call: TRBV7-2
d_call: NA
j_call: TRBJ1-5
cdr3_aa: CATLPRGGANQPQHF
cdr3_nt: TGTGCCACCCTACCCCGCGGGGGCGCGAATCAGCCCCAGCATTTT

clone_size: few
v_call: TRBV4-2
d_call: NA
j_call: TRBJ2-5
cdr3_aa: CASSPDQETQYF
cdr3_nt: TGTGCCAGCAGCCCCGATCAAGAGACCCAGTACTTC

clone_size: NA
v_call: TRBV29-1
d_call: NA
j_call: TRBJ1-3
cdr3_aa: CSVVSGNTIYF
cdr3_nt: TGCAGCGTTGTCTCCGGAAACACCATATATTTT

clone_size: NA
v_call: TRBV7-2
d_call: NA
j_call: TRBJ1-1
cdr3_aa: CASSLAGAGNTEAFF
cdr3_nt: TGTGCCAGCAGCCTAGCGGGGGCCGGGAACACTGAAGCTTTCTTT

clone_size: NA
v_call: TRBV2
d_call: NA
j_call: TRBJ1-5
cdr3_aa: CASTWDPRSQPQHF
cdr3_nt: TGTGCCAGCACCTGGGACCCCAGGAGTCAGCCCCAGCATTTT

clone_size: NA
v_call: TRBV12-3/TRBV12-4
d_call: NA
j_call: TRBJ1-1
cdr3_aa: CASRPGVSGTEAFF
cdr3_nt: TGTGCCAGCAGACCCGGGGTATCGGGGACTGAAGCTTTCTTT

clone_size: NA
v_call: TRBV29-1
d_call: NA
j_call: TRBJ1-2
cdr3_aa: CSVGRSDGYTF
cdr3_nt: TGCAGCGTTGGAAGGAGCGATGGCTACACCTTC

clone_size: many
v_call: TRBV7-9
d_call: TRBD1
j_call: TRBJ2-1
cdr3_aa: CASSFPRGHYNEQFF
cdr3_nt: TGTGCCAGCAGCTTCCCGAGGGGGCACTACAATGAGCAGTTCTTC

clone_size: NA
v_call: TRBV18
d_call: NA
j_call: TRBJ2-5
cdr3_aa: CASSPTSGAKTQYF
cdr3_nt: TGTGCCAGCTCACCTACCTCGGGGGCCAAGACCCAGTACTTC

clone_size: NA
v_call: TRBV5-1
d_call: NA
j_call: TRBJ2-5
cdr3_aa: CASSLELYIGETQYF
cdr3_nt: TGCGCCAGCAGCTTGGAACTATACATTGGGGAGACCCAGTACTTC

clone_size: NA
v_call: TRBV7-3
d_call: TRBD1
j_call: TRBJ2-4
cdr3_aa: CASSSLPHDREAKNIQYF
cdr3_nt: TGTGCCAGCAGCTCCCTTCCCCACGACAGGGAAGCCAAAAACATTCAGTACTTC

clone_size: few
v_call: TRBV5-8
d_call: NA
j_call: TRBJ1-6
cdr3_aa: CASSFSNNSPLHF
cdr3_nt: TGTGCCAGCAGCTTCTCAAATAATTCACCCCTCCACTTT

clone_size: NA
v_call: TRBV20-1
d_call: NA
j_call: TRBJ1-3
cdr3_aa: CSAQNSGNTIYF
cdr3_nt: TGCAGTGCCCAGAACTCTGGAAACACCATATATTTT

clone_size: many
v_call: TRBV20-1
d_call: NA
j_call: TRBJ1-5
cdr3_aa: CSVGKFNQPQHF
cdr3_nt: TGCAGTGTAGGGAAGTTCAATCAGCCCCAGCATTTT

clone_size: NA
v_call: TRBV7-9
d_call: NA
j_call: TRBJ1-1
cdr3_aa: CASSLVTVLMNTEAFF
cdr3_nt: TGTGCCAGCAGCTTAGTGACAGTCCTGATGAACACTGAAGCTTTCTTT

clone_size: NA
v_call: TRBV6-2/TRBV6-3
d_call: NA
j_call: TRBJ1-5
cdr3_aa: CASSYGRSNQPQHF
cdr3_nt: TGTGCCAGCAGTTACGGCAGGAGCAATCAGCCCCAGCATTTT

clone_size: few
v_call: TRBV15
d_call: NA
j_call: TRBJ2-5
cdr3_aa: CATSRDRVGGRETQYF
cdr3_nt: TGTGCCACCAGCAGAGATAGGGTTGGGGGGCGAGAGACCCAGTACTTC

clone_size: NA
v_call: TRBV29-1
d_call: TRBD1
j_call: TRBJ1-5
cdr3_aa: CSVGWDSNNNQPQHF
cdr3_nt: TGCAGCGTGGGCTGGGACAGCAACAACAATCAGCCCCAGCATTTT

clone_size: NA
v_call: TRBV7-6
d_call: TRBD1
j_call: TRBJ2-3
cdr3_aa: CASSLRDRATDTQYF
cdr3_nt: TGTGCCAGCAGCTTGAGAGACAGGGCCACAGATACGCAGTATTTT

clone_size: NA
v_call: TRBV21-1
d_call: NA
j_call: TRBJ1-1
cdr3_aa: CASSRKGMNTEAFF
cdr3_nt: TGTGCCAGCAGCCGGAAGGGAATGAACACTGAAGCTTTCTTT

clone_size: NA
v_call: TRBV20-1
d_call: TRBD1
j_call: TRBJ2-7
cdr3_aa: CSALPRTGFEQYF
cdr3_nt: TGCAGTGCTCTGCCCCGGACAGGGTTCGAGCAGTACTTC

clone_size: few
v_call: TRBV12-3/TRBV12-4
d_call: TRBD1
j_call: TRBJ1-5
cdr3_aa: CASSGQGRGNQPQHF
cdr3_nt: TGTGCCAGCAGTGGACAGGGTCGCGGCAATCAGCCCCAGCATTTT

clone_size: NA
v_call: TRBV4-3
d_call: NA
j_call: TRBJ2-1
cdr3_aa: CASSSDVQGTYNEQFF
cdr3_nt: TGCGCCAGCAGCTCAGATGTCCAGGGGACCTACAATGAGCAGTTCTTC

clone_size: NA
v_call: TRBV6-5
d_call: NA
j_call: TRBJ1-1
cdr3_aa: CASSYPAGEAFF
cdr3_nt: TGTGCCAGCAGTTACCCCGCAGGTGAAGCTTTCTTT

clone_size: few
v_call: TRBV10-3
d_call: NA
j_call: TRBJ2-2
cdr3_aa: CAISDREDTGELFF
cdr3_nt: TGTGCCATCAGTGACAGGGAGGACACCGGGGAGCTGTTTTTT